This note documents a single T cell receptor beta chain sequence. This receptor's antigen is unknown. No base-level quality is on record; no much larger clone is a single base apart. This entry is derived from a study of blood T cells in healthy people across ages (dated by TCRdb to 2015 to 2017). A note on the overall study: In model experiments, template switching captured roughly one uniquely barcoded TCR beta cDNA molecule for every two T cells. Using the same blood draw, the study looked at two additional independent replicas of 1 million unique cDNA reads for two donors, one aged 18 to 30 and the other aged 80 or older. To avoid experimental bias, donors of different ages were distributed randomly across sequencing lanes. The donors were split into four age groups: young (average around 15 years), middle-aged (around 40), aged (roughly 68) and long-lived (over 75). To track age-related changes in TCR beta repertoire diversity, the study relied on deep sequencing normalized with unique cDNA molecular identifiers.

Donors were approximately 42 systemically healthy Caucasian individuals from Russia aged roughly 6 to 100 years. Each donor gave about 10 milliliters of peripheral blood, drawn into EDTA-treated Vacutainer tubes. Ficoll-Paque density-gradient centrifugation was used to isolate PBMCs, with at least 7 million per sample. Trizol reagent was used to extract total RNA from the PBMCs, yielding at least 5.5 micrograms per sample. For every donor, an aliquot of PBMCs went through flow cytometry to measure the percentages of naive CD45RAhigh/CD27high T cells. Study-wide findings and limitations: Because the CMV infection status of the donors was unknown, age-related changes in expanded clonotypes may potentially have been confounded. There was a strong correlation between observed TCR beta diversity and the percentage of naive T cells measured by flow cytometry. Compared with the aged group, the long-lived group had more naive CD4+ T cells, fewer expanded clones and increased TCR diversity, suggesting age selection. As age increased, observed TCR beta diversity per million T cells dropped in a roughly linear way, and a significant reduction was already evident by age around 41. Estimates of total diversity from one million sequenced T cells were regarded as lower bounds and underestimates. Because profiling used bulk unsorted PBMCs, naive and antigen-experienced compartments could not be compared conclusively.

Libraries were made using 5' RACE. The sequencer was an Illumina HiSeq 2500. A second PCR of roughly 6 to 11 cycles was run with a J-beta primer mix and a sample-barcoded 5' primer. A template-switch 5' adaptor carrying 12 random nucleotides introduced a unique molecular identifier onto each TCR beta cDNA molecule. Each sample yielded at least 2.5 million CDR3-containing paired-end reads. The Mint cDNA synthesis kit, primed by a TRBC-specific oligonucleotide, was used to synthesize first-strand cDNA from all RNA. Following uracil-DNA glycosylase treatment, all cDNA underwent a first 18-cycle PCR with the universal primers M1SS and BC2_uni_R. Turning to the authors' computational methods: For normalization, 1 million high-quality reads, each with a distinct molecular identifier, were randomly selected from each sample. Instead of being binned into consensus sequences, reads that shared molecular identifiers were thrown out. CDR3 identification, clonotype clustering and error correction used MiTCR with a Q25 quality threshold and the strictest error-elimination algorithm. A nonparametric unseen species model with Euler transformation was used to estimate lower-bound total TCR beta diversity. TCRdb took the public reads, trimmed them with fastp at Q25, ran MiXCR for clone calling and kept in-frame beta chains. Rows are combined by CDR3 protein, so each entry shows the most common genes and DNA. It is TCRdb's table, rather than the study itself, that gives the V and J calls and clone size. The sample records around 620,000 distinct CDR3 sequences, 27% of which are singletons. The top ten clones comprise around 20% of the sample.

V ends up 4 bases short and J 0 bases short, with an unmatched junction base count of 13. The CDR3 holds 19 amino acids from the cysteine to the phenylalanine. The entry retains the CDR3 DNA only, 57 bases that are in frame from base 1. The TCR sequence derives from a woman in her seventies in good health. The sample comprised blood. The V gene is TRBV12-3 or TRBV12-4 and the J gene is TRBJ2-2; TRBD2 lines up with 8 middle nucleotides. DNA sequence: TGTGCCAGCAGTTACTCCCGCGGGGGGCCCTTCCCGAACACCGGGGAGCTGTTTTTT. Its amino acids are CASSYSRGGPFPNTGELFF.